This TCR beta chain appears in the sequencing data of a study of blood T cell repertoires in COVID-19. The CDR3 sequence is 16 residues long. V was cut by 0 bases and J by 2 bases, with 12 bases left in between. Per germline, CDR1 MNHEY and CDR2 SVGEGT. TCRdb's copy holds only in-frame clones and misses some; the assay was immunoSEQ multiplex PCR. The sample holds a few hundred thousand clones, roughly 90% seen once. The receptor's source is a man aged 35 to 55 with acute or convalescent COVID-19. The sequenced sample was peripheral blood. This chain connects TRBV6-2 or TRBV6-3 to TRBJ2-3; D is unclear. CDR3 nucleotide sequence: TGTGCCAGCAGTTACTCGAGAGGAGAACTCACAGATACGCAGTATTTT. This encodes CASSYSRGELTDTQYF.